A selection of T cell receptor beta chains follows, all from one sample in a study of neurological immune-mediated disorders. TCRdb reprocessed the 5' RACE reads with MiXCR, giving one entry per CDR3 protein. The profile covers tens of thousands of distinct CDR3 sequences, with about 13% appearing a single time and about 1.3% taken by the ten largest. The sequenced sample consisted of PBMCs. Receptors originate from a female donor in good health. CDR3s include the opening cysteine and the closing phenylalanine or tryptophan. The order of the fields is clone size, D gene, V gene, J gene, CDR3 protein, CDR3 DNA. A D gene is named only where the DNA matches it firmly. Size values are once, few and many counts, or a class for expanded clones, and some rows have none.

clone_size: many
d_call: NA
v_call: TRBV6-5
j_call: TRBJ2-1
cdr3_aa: CASSYSGRGWEQFF
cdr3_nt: TGTGCCAGCAGTTACTCTGGCAGGGGTTGGGAGCAGTTCTTC

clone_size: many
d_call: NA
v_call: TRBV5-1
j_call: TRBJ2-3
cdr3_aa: CASSRGQPSTDTQYF
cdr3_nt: TGCGCCAGCAGCCGCGGACAGCCTAGCACAGATACGCAGTATTTT

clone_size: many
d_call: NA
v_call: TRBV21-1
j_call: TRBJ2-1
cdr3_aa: CASSKGSSRSYNEQFF
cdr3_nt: TGTGCCAGCAGCAAAGGGTCCAGTCGCTCCTACAATGAGCAGTTCTTC

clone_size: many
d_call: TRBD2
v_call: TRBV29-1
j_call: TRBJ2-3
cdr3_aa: CSLRLAPDTQYF
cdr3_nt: TGCAGCTTACGACTAGCTCCAGATACGCAGTATTTT

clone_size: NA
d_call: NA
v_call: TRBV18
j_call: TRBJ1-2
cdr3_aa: CASSPPGAAVYGYTF
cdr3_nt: TGTGCCAGCTCACCACCGGGGGCGGCGGTCTATGGCTACACCTTC

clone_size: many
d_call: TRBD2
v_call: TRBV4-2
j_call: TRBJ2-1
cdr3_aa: CASSQTGTSNEQFF
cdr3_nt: TGTGCCAGCAGCCAGACCGGGACTAGCAATGAGCAGTTCTTC

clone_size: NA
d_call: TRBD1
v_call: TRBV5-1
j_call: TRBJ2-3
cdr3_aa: CASSVGTGRRDTQYF
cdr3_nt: TGCGCCAGCAGCGTAGGGACAGGGAGGCGAGATACGCAGTATTTT

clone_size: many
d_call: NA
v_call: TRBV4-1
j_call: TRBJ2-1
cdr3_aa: CASSQERVRLTNNEQFF
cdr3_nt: TGCGCCAGCAGCCAAGAAAGAGTCAGACTTACCAACAATGAGCAGTTCTTC

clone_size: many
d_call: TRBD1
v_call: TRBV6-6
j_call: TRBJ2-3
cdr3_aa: CASSYPGTGPTDTQYF
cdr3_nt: TGTGCCAGCAGTTATCCCGGGACAGGGCCCACAGATACGCAGTATTTT

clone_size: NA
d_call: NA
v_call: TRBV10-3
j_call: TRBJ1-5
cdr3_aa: CAISDGSQPQHF
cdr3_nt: TGTGCCATCAGTGATGGGAGCCAGCCCCAGCATTTT

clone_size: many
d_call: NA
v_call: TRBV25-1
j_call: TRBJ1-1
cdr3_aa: CASIGQQNTEAFF
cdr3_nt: TGTGCCAGCATTGGACAGCAGAACACTGAAGCTTTCTTT

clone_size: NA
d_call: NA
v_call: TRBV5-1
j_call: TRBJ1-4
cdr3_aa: CASSPGTYGEKLFF
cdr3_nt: TGCGCCAGCAGCCCCGGGACCTATGGGGAAAAACTGTTTTTT

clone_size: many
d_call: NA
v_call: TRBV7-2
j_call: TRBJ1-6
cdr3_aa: CASSLLTGVNSPLHF
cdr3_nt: TGTGCCAGCAGCTTATTGACAGGAGTAAATTCACCCCTCCACTTT

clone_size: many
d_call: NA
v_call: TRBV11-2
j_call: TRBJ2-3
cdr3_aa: CASSLNGLTQYF
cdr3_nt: TGTGCCAGCAGCTTGAACGGGCTGACGCAGTATTTT

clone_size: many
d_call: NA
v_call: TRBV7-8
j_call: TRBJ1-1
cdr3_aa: CASRALGGIGTEAFF
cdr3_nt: TGTGCCAGCAGGGCTCTCGGGGGGATTGGGACTGAAGCTTTCTTT

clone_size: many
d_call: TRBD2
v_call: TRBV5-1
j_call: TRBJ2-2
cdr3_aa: CASSLSPSGGTGELFF
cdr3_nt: TGCGCCAGCAGCTTGTCCCCTAGCGGGGGTACCGGGGAGCTGTTTTTT

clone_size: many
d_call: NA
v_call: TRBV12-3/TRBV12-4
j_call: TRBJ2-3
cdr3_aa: CASSPRTVDTQYF
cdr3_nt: TGTGCCAGCAGTCCGCGGACCGTGGATACGCAGTATTTT

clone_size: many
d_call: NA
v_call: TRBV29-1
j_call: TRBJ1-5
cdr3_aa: CSVRTLGDSNQPQHF
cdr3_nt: TGCAGCGTCCGCACGCTTGGGGATAGCAATCAGCCCCAGCATTTT

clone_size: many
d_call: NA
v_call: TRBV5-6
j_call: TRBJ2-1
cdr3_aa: CAINRLDYNEQFF
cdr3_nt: TGTGCCATCAACAGACTAGACTACAATGAGCAGTTCTTC

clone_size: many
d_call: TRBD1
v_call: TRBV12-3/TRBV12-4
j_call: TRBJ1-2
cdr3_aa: CASSSRGGYGYTF
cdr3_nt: TGTGCCAGCAGCTCCAGGGGGGGCTATGGCTACACCTTC

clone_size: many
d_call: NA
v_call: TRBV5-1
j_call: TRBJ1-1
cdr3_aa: CASSLNQGFAEAFF
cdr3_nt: TGCGCCAGCAGCTTAAACCAGGGGTTCGCTGAAGCTTTCTTT

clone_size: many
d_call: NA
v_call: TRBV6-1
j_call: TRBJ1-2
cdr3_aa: CASTLVANYGYTF
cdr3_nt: TGTGCCAGCACCCTGGTAGCTAACTATGGCTACACCTTC

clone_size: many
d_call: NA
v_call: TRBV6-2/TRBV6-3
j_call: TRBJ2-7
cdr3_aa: CASRDTTNSYEQYF
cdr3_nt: TGTGCCAGCAGGGACACCACCAACTCCTACGAGCAGTACTTC

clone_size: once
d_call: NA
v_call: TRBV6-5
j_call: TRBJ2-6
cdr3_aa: CASSRYVQTHSGANLLTF
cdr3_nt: TGTGCCAGCAGTCGTTACGTACAGACACACTCTGGGGCCAACCTCCTGACTTTC

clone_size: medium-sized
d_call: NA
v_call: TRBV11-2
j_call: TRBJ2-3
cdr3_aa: CASSLGGPTDTQYF
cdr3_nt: TGTGCCAGCAGCTTAGGGGGCCCCACAGATACGCAGTATTTT

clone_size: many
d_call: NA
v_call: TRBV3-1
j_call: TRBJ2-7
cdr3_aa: CASSHRYRTQEQYF
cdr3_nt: TGTGCCAGCAGCCACCGGTACCGAACTCAAGAGCAGTACTTC